The 5 T cell receptor beta chains reported below all come from one sample, sequenced in a study of blood T cell repertoires in COVID-19. Repertoires were generated with immunoSEQ multiplex PCR, while TCRdb's copy carries only in-frame clones and drops some. The table records hundreds of thousands of clones, 65% to 90% of them present only once. The sample was peripheral blood. Receptors originate from a man in his fifties or sixties with acute or convalescent COVID-19.

The chain joins TRBV7-8 to TRBJ1-3, with a possible D match to TRBD1 (6 bases). The CDR3 covers 14 residues. Trimming shortened V by 6 bases and J by 0 bases, and 9 bases separated the two germline ends. The germline CDR1 and CDR2 sequences are SGHVS and FQNEAQ. The chain's CDR3 is CASRTGSSGNTIYF. The CDR3 DNA reads TGTGCCAGCAGAACAGGGAGCTCTGGAAACACCATATATTTT. The full variable domain, completed using reference TRBV7-8 and TRBJ1-3, is GAGVSQSPRYKVAKRGQDVALRCDPISGHVSLFWYQQALGQGPEFLTYFQNEAQLDKSGLPSDRFFAERPEGSVSTLKIQRTQQEDSAVYLCASRTGSSGNTIYFGEGSWLTVV.

The rearrangement links TRBV19 to TRBJ2-1; D gene uncertain. The CDR3 covers 16 residues. Germline assignment: CDR1 LNHDA and CDR2 SQIVND (reference sequence). The ends were cut back, 5 bases at V and 0 bases at J, with 14 bases in the middle. This chain's CDR3 is CASSPPKSGSYNEQFF. The CDR3 coding sequence is TGTGCCAGTAGTCCCCCCAAATCCGGCTCCTACAATGAGCAGTTCTTC.

The CDR3 sequence: CAWSVQGAEGYTF. CDR3 DNA: TGTGCCTGGAGTGTGCAGGGGGCTGAAGGCTACACCTTC. The V and J genes are TRBV30 and TRBJ1-2, with 8 nucleotides matching TRBD1. J was trimmed by 8 bases and V by 0 bases; bases with no gene match: 5. The CDR3 spans 13 residues. Germline values: CDR1 GTSNPN, CDR2 SVGIG (reference sequence).

This clone was seen once. This chain uses TRBV7-9 with TRBJ2-1, with TRBD2 matching 11 bases. This CDR3 comprises 15 residues. V gave up 3 bases and J gave up 7 bases; unmatched junction bases: 5. Germline-derived CDR1 and CDR2 are SEHNR and FQNEAQ (reference sequence). The CDR3 DNA reads TGTGCCAGCAGCTTTAGCGGGGGGGCAGGGAATGAGCAGTTCTTC. This translates into CASSFSGGAGNEQFF.

V gene TRBV24-1 combines with J gene TRBJ2-5, with 7 bases fitting TRBD1. In germline, CDR1 is KGHDR, CDR2 SFDVKD. The CDR3 sequence is 13 residues long. V trimming: 7 bases; J trimming: 5 bases; junction bases outside the gene matches: 6. CDR3 bases: TGTGCCACCAGCGAAGGGGGCAGGGAGACCCAGTACTTC. Protein product: CATSEGGRETQYF.